This T cell receptor (beta chain) originates from a study of T-cell reconstitution after alpha-beta-depleted transplantation in children. General study findings and limits: Elevated TCRbeta diversity at day 60 was traced, in some patients, to surviving recipient T cells and thymic progenitors. One year post-transplant, T-cell counts and diversity were largely derived from T cells produced anew. About two months after transplant, alpha-beta T cells reportedly came from several hundred expanded graft clones.

The CDR3 runs to 13 residues. Per the germline V gene, CDR1 is SGHTA and CDR2 is FQGNSA. V was shortened by 3 bases and J by 6 bases, with 11 bases between the two germline ends. The TCRbeta library was prepared with unique molecular identifiers. Via MiXCR, TCRdb re-called the PCR reads, giving one row per CDR3 protein. This sample has some 120,000 distinct CDR3 sequences, with roughly 23% found just once. In regard to this clonotype: As yet, its antigen is unknown.

The starting material was PBMCs, mostly from graft donor cells, obtained 180 days after TCRalphabeta/CD19-depleted stem cell transplant. The rearrangement links TRBV7-2 to TRBJ2-5; D possibly uses TRBD1 or TRBD2 (6 bases each). This receptor was taken from a male patient aged 2 to 10 who had a stem cell transplant for chronic granulomatous disease, so the T cells may come from the graft donor. Written as DNA, the CDR3 is TGTGCCAGCAGCTTTAGGGGGGCGAAGACCCAGTACTTC. The encoded protein is CASSFRGAKTQYF.